A single sample is the source of the 17 T cell receptor beta chains below, sequenced in a study of human versus mouse CDR3 diversity and MHC coevolution. Method: immunoSEQ multiplex PCR; TCRdb's copy keeps in-frame clones and lacks some. The data show 55,000 to 65,000 clones, around 94% seen once. Sequencing was performed on naive CD4+ T cells from blood. The subset was: CD45RO-negative CD62L-positive naive CD4 T cells. Every receptor here comes from a person between 55 and 70 years old in good health.

The chain joins TRBV5-1 to TRBJ2-1, with 9 bases identical to TRBD1. Germline-derived CDR1 and CDR2 are SGHRS and YFSETQ. The CDR3 loop spans 17 amino acids. V shed 4 bases, J shed 1 base, and the junction held 9 bases outside the gene matches. As DNA, the CDR3 is TGCGCCAGCAGCCCGGGCCCCGGGACAGGGTCCTACAATGAGCAGTTCTTC. Translating it yields CASSPGPGTGSYNEQFF.

The V and J genes are TRBV6-1 and TRBJ1-4, with no clear D. The germline gives CDR1 MNHNS, CDR2 SASEGT. V lost 6 bases, J lost 8 bases, and 13 bases lay in between. CDR3 length: 13 amino acids. CDR3 in amino acids: CASSAVSSEKLFF. For the CDR3, the DNA is TGTGCCAGCAGCGCCGTAAGCTCCGAAAAACTGTTTTTT.

The CDR3 sequence is CAWSQINSPLHF. The DNA of the CDR3 is TGTGCCTGGAGTCAGATTAATTCACCCCTCCACTTT. The V gene is TRBV30, the J gene TRBJ1-6; D uncertain. CDR1 is GTSNPN, CDR2 SVGIG, per germline (reference sequence). V lost 2 bases and J 6 bases, leaving 5 bases between the germline ends. This CDR3 spans 12 amino acids.

The chain carries TRBV14 and TRBJ2-1; a weak D match, TRBD2 (5 bases). Trimming took 1 base from V and 15 from J, leaving 10 bases between them. Germline assignment: CDR1 SGHDN and CDR2 FVKESK. The CDR3 is made up of 11 amino acids. The CDR3 sequence: CASSQGPGVFF. CDR3 DNA sequence: TGTGCCAGCAGCCAAGGACCCGGGGTGTTCTTC.

The rearrangement uses TRBV19 and TRBJ2-1; 12 nucleotides match TRBD2. With V trimmed by 4 bases and J by 8 bases, 9 bases remained unmatched. Germline-derived CDR1 and CDR2 are LNHDA and SQIVND (reference sequence). This CDR3 is 16 amino acids long. The CDR3 reads CASSKMMTSGSYEQFF. CDR3 sequence (DNA): TGTGCCAGTAGTAAGATGATGACTAGCGGGAGTTATGAGCAGTTCTTC.

The rearrangement joins TRBV11-2 to TRBJ1-6; 9 positions agree with TRBD1. The CDR3 extends over 15 amino acids. The V segment lost 4 bases and the J segment 7 bases; nucleotides outside the gene matches: 5. Germline assignment: CDR1 SGHAT and CDR2 FQNNGV. Written as DNA, the CDR3 is TGTGCCAGCAGCTGGCGGACAGGGGTCAATTCACCCCTCCACTTT. Protein sequence: CASSWRTGVNSPLHF.

J is TRBJ2-1 and V is TRBV7-3; TRBD2 matches 9 bases. CDR3 length: 15 residues. The V gene's germline CDR1 is SGHTA and CDR2 FQGTGA. Germline trimming cut 5 bases from V and 5 bases from J; bases unmatched to any gene: 7. The CDR3 nucleotides are TGTGCCAGCAGCCCCCCTGGCGGGAGGGACAATGAGCAGTTCTTC. Amino acid sequence: CASSPPGGRDNEQFF.

The chain combines TRBV29-1 with TRBJ1-4; TRBD1 aligns across 9 bases. Germline V gives CDR1 SQVTM, CDR2 ANQGSEA. The CDR3 consists of 13 residues. The CDR3 DNA reads as TGCAGTACAGGGGGCGGTAGTGGTGAAAAACTGTTTTTT. Translating gives CSTGGGSGEKLFF.

The V and J genes are TRBV19 and TRBJ2-2; 10 bases map to TRBD1. Germline assignment: CDR1 LNHDA and CDR2 SQIVND (reference sequence). This CDR3 region has 16 residues. V dropped 8 bases and J dropped 4; count of bases not matched to a gene: 10. The CDR3 bases are TGTGCCAGTTTTGACCGGGACAGGGGTGCCACCGGGGAGCTGTTTTTT. Protein: CASFDRDRGATGELFF.

This sequence joins TRBV5-8 and TRBJ1-1, with TRBD1 as a possible D gene (6 bases). Trimming stripped 3 bases from V and 0 bases from J, with 12 bases between. Germline CDR1 is SGHTS and CDR2 is YDEGEE. The CDR3 runs to 15 residues. CDR3 residues: CASSYRPGVNTEAFF. The CDR3, as DNA: TGTGCCAGCAGCTACAGACCAGGGGTGAACACTGAAGCTTTCTTT.

The V gene is TRBV27, the J gene TRBJ1-2; 8 bases fit TRBD1. Germline V gene lookup returns CDR1 MNHEY and CDR2 SMNVEV (reference sequence). This CDR3 is built from 12 residues. J lost 5 bases, V lost 6 bases, and 2 bases had no gene match. The CDR3 DNA follows: TGTGCCAGCAGCCGGACAGGGTATGGCTACACCTTC. The encoded protein is CASSRTGYGYTF.

The DNA for the CDR3 is TGTGCCTGGAATACAGGGGGTATGGATGGCTACACCTTC. This encodes CAWNTGGMDGYTF. The chain has TRBV30 and TRBJ1-2; 8 positions agree with TRBD1. J gave up 6 bases and V 4 bases, and 7 bases lay outside the gene matches. The CDR3 extends over 13 amino acids. Germline V CDR1 and CDR2: GTSNPN, SVGIG (reference sequence).

The rearrangement links TRBV5-1 to TRBJ2-1; TRBD2 matches 13 bases. Trimming at V came to 6 bases and at J to 9 bases, leaving 6 bases not matched to a gene. Germline lookup yields CDR1 SGHRS and CDR2 YFSETQ. The CDR3 is 14 residues long. The CDR3 sequence is CASTTGLAGTEQFF. The CDR3 coding sequence is TGCGCCAGCACGACGGGACTAGCGGGAACTGAGCAGTTCTTC.

The J gene is TRBJ1-3, the V gene TRBV5-1; no reliable D call. V gave up 2 bases and J gave up 0 bases, with 9 bases separating them. This CDR3 is 15 amino acids long. CDR1 and CDR2 (germline): SGHRS, YFSETQ. In DNA form, the CDR3 reads TGCGCCAGCAGCTTATTGGGGAGCTCTGGAAACACCATATATTTT. Amino acids: CASSLLGSSGNTIYF.

The chain is built from TRBV5-6 and TRBJ2-3; 8 bases line up with TRBD2. The V gene's germline CDR1 is SGHDT and CDR2 YYEEEE. Trimming took 5 bases from V and 5 from J; bases not matched to a gene: 13. The CDR3 covers 16 residues. The CDR3 DNA follows: TGTGCCAGCAGGGTCGGGACTAGTGGAGGGGGAGATACGCAGTATTTT. It is translated as CASRVGTSGGGDTQYF.

The V and J genes are TRBV30 and TRBJ2-1; D may be TRBD1 (6 bases). CDR1 is GTSNPN, CDR2 SVGIG, per germline (reference sequence). The CDR3 consists of 16 residues. V lost 0 bases and J lost 14, with 26 bases in between. CDR3 bases: TGTGCCTGGAGTGTACGAAGGACAGCGGCCACAATGAAGAAGTTCTTC. Its protein is CAWSVRRTAATMKKFF.

The chain joins TRBV18 to TRBJ2-1; 10 bases align to TRBD1. The CDR3 sequence is 16 residues long. V shed 5 bases, J shed 2 bases, and the junction held 6 bases outside the gene matches. CDR1 and CDR2 (germline): KGHSH, LQKENI. The CDR3 spells CASSAGTGVTYNEQFF. The CDR3 DNA is TGTGCCAGCTCAGCGGGGACAGGGGTGACCTACAATGAGCAGTTCTTC.